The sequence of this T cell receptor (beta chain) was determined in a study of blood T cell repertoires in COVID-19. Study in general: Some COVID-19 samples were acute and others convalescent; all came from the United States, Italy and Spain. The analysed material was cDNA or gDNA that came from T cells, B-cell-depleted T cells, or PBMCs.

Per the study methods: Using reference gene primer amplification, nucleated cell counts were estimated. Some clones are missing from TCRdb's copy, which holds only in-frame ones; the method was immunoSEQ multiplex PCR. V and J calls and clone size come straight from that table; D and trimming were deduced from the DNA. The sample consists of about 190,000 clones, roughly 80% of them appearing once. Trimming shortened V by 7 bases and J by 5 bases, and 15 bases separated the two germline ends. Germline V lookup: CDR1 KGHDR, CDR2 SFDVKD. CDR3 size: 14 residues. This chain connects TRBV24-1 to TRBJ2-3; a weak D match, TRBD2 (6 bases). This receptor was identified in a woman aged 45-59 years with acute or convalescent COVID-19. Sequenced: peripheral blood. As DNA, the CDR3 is TGTGCCACCAGGTCGGGACTCACGGGAGATACGCAGTATTTT. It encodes CATRSGLTGDTQYF.